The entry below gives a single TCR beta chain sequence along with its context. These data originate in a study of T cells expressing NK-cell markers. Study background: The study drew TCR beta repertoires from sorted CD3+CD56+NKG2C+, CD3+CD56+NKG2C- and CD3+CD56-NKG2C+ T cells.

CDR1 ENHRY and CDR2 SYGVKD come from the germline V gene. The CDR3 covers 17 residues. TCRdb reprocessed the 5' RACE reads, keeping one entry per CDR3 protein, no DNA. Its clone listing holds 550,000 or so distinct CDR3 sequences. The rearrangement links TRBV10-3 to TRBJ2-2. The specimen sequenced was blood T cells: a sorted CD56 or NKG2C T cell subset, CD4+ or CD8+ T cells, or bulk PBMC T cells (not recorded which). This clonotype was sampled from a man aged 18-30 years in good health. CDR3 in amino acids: CAISESFLRFDTGELFF.